Following are 16 T cell receptor beta chains from one sample sequenced in a study of OX40 agonist ivuxolimab in advanced cancers. Sequencing was performed with immunoSEQ multiplex PCR; in TCRdb, only in-frame clones are kept and a portion is missing. The data contain about 76,000 clones, more than 75% of them singletons. Sequencing used CD4+ or CD8+ T cells sorted from blood, obtained in a trial of the OX40 agonist ivuxolimab. The receptors come from an adult with an advanced solid tumor such as melanoma, head and neck, liver or kidney cancer.

This clone was found a few times. This chain links TRBV19 with TRBJ1-3; D not resolved. Germline values: CDR1 LNHDA, CDR2 SQIVND (reference sequence). CDR3 size: 12 residues. The ends were cut back, 5 bases at V and 4 bases at J, with 6 bases in the middle. CDR3 nucleotides: TGTGCCAGTAGTGCAGGCGGAAACACCATATATTTT. Amino acids: CASSAGGNTIYF.

This clone was counted between two and nine times. The chain joins TRBV19 to TRBJ1-2, with D possibly being TRBD1 (5 bases). Trimming shortened V by 3 bases and J by 6 bases, and 14 bases separated the two germline ends. CDR1 and CDR2 (germline): LNHDA, SQIVND (reference sequence). The CDR3 contains 14 residues. CDR3 DNA sequence: TGTGCCAGTAGTATGGGTCCAGGGTGGAATGGCTACACCTTC. It codes for CASSMGPGWNGYTF.

The chain carries TRBV6-1 and TRBJ1-5, with D uncertain. Germline V gene lookup returns CDR1 MNHNS and CDR2 SASEGT. The CDR3 extends over 14 amino acids. V was shortened by 0 bases and J by 4 bases, with 7 bases between the two germline ends. CDR3 nucleotide sequence: TGTGCCAGCAGTGAAGCCCAGGTAAATCAGCCCCAGCATTTT. Translating it yields CASSEAQVNQPQHF.

This chain joins TRBV7-6 and TRBJ2-2; unclear D gene. Trimming stripped 0 bases from V and 6 bases from J, with 8 bases between. CDR1 and CDR2 from the germline V gene are SGHVS and FNYEAQ. This CDR3 is built from 14 residues. The CDR3 protein is CASSLASWAGELFF. DNA of the CDR3: TGTGCCAGCAGCTTAGCGTCCTGGGCCGGGGAGCTGTTTTTT. The whole variable domain, filled in from reference TRBV7-6 and TRBJ2-2, reads GAGVSQSPRYKVTKRGQDVALRCDPISGHVSLYWYRQALGQGPEFLTYFNYEAQQDKSGLPNDRFSAERPEGSISTLTIQRTEQRDSAMYRCASSLASWAGELFFGEGSRLTVL.

J is TRBJ2-7 and V is TRBV11-2; 8 bases match TRBD1. Losses at the gene ends were 5 bases for V and 13 bases for J; bases not matched to a gene: 10. The germline gives CDR1 SGHAT, CDR2 FQNNGV. The CDR3 runs 12 residues. The DNA of the CDR3 is TGTGCCAGCAGCCATTCCGGGCAGGGGGCTTACGTC. Protein: CASSHSGQGAYV.

This chain connects TRBV11-2 to TRBJ2-3; TRBD2 matches 11 bases. The CDR3 runs 18 residues. CDR1 is SGHAT and CDR2 is FQNNGV in the germline V gene. J was trimmed by 1 base and V by 6 bases; bases with no gene match: 12. The CDR3 DNA reads as TGTGCCAGCAGGCCTAGCGGGGGGCAACCGAGGGGCACAGATACGCAGTATTTT. It specifies CASRPSGGQPRGTDTQYF.

This chain links TRBV9 with TRBJ2-2; D remains unclear. The CDR3 spans 14 residues. The ends were cut back, 0 bases at V and 6 bases at J, with 9 bases in the middle. Germline CDR1 reads SGDLS; CDR2 reads YYNGEE. The CDR3: CASSVARIPGELFF. In DNA, the CDR3 is TGTGCCAGCAGCGTAGCCCGAATCCCCGGGGAGCTGTTTTTT.

The V and J genes are TRBV5-8 and TRBJ1-3; unclear D gene. The CDR3 spans 14 residues. Per the germline V gene, CDR1 is SGHTS and CDR2 is YDEGEE. V lost 6 bases and J 0 bases, leaving 10 bases between the germline ends. DNA of the CDR3: TGTGCCAGCATCGACCGAAGCTCTGGAAACACCATATATTTT. This codes for CASIDRSSGNTIYF.

The chain is built from TRBV7-9 and TRBJ1-4; D not resolved. Trimming took 5 bases from V and 3 from J, leaving 13 bases between them. The length of the CDR3 is 15 residues. The germline CDR1 and CDR2 sequences are SEHNR and FQNEAQ (reference sequence). This chain's CDR3 is CASSGGSLANEKLFF. The CDR3 DNA reads as TGTGCCAGCAGCGGTGGAAGTTTGGCTAATGAAAAACTGTTTTTT.

J is TRBJ2-5 and V is TRBV6-8, with 12 bases that match TRBD1. The germline gives CDR1 MNHGY, CDR2 SAAAGT. V lost 0 bases and J lost 5; bases outside the gene matches: 4. The CDR3 is 16 residues long. This CDR3 reads CASSYSGTGGGETQYF. DNA for the CDR3: TGTGCCAGCAGTTACTCCGGGACAGGGGGCGGGGAGACCCAGTACTTC.

The genes are TRBV29-1 and TRBJ1-4; 9 bases are shared with TRBD1. There are 14 residues in the CDR3. V lost 6 bases and J lost 8; bases outside the gene matches: 10. Germline CDR1 and CDR2: SQVTM and ANQGSEA. The chain's CDR3 is CSVLPDRGYEKLFF. In DNA form, the CDR3 reads TGCAGCGTCCTCCCCGACAGGGGGTACGAAAAACTGTTTTTT. Filled out from reference TRBV29-1 and TRBJ1-4, the complete variable domain reads SAVISQKPSRDICQRGTSLTIQCQVDSQVTMMFWYRQQPGQSLTLIATANQGSEATYESGFVIDKFPISRPNLTFSTLTVSNMSPEDSSIYLCSVLPDRGYEKLFFGSGTQLSVL.

The gene calls are TRBV5-6 and TRBJ1-2; a weak D match, TRBD1 (5 bases). CDR1 is SGHDT, CDR2 YYEEEE, per germline. V was clipped by 4 bases and J by 5 bases, with 15 bases between them. The CDR3 spans 14 residues. This chain's CDR3 is CASSPGQGGYGYTF. The CDR3 coding sequence is TGTGCCAGCAGCCCCGGTCAGGGCGGGTATGGCTACACCTTC.

This chain connects TRBV7-3 to TRBJ2-3, with 8 bases aligning to TRBD1. The trim removed 5 bases at V and 3 bases at J, leaving 7 bases unmatched. The length of the CDR3 is 15 residues. Germline CDR1 is SGHTA and CDR2 is FQGTGA. CDR3 region: CASSAGQGDTDTQYF. The CDR3 coding sequence is TGTGCCAGCAGCGCCGGACAGGGAGATACAGATACGCAGTATTTT.

This clone was seen a single time. The J gene is TRBJ1-2, the V gene TRBV2; no definite D call. Trimming stripped 3 bases from V and 4 bases from J, with 9 bases between. The CDR3 loop spans 13 amino acids. Germline V gene data show CDR1 as SNHLY and CDR2 as FYNNEI. The CDR3 spells CASSELSVYGYTF. In DNA form, the CDR3 reads TGTGCCAGCAGTGAGCTTTCGGTCTATGGCTACACCTTC.

V is TRBV28 and J is TRBJ1-6, with 9 positions matching TRBD1. The CDR3 spans 15 residues. Losses at the gene ends were 7 bases for V and 2 bases for J; bases not matched to a gene: 3. The germline V gene encodes CDR1 MDHEN and CDR2 SYDVKM. For the CDR3, the DNA is TGTGCCAGCAAGGGACAGGGTGCCTATAATTCACCCCTCCACTTT. Residues: CASKGQGAYNSPLHF.

V and J are TRBV6-5 and TRBJ2-7; TRBD2 might be the D (5 bases). The germline V gene encodes CDR1 MNHEY and CDR2 SVGAGI. The CDR3 is made up of 14 amino acids. V lost 2 bases and J 5 bases, leaving 13 bases between the germline ends. The CDR3 protein is CASSYPGLGHEQYF. Written as DNA, the CDR3 is TGTGCCAGCAGTTACCCCGGACTGGGTCACGAGCAGTACTTC.